This T cell receptor beta chain was captured in a study of cytomegalovirus exposure and HLA in healthy donors. Germline CDR1 reads SGHAT; CDR2 reads FQDESV (reference sequence). V was trimmed by 1 base and J by 3 bases, leaving 12 bases between them. This CDR3 has 15 residues. 60 Vbeta and 13 Jbeta primers were used in PCR. The repertoire was sequenced with immunoSEQ multiplex PCR; TCRdb's copy has only in-frame clones and lacks some. The table includes some 100,000 clones, roughly 69% detected once. Although they were nominally healthy when sampled, donors likely had unrecorded immune exposures. This TCR was recovered from a woman aged 70-85 years in good health and CMV-seropositive. V gene TRBV11-1 combines with J gene TRBJ1-1, with D perhaps matching TRBD1 (6 bases). The sequenced sample consisted of PBMCs. The DNA for the CDR3 is TGTGCCAGCAGCTTAGATCAGGGGTCGGACACTGAAGCTTTCTTT. Protein: CASSLDQGSDTEAFF. Combining the CDR3 with reference TRBV11-1 and TRBJ1-1 gives the whole variable domain EAEVAQSPRYKITEKSQAVAFWCDPISGHATLYWYRQILGQGPELLVQFQDESVVDDSQLPKDRFSAERLKGVDSTLKIQPAELGDSAMYLCASSLDQGSDTEAFFGQGTRLTVV.